This T cell receptor beta chain is from a study of blood T cell repertoires in COVID-19. Across the whole study: Samples came from the United States, Italy and Spain, spanning acute and convalescent COVID-19. T cells, B-cell-depleted T cells, or PBMCs provided the cDNA or gDNA that served as material.

In the authors' methods: Reference gene primers were amplified, and this amplification served to estimate nucleated cell counts. Some clones are missing from TCRdb's copy, which holds only in-frame ones; the method was immunoSEQ multiplex PCR. That table gives V, J and clone size, and the DNA gave D and trimming. The table includes fewer than 250,000 clones, roughly 86% detected once. The V and J ends lost 7 bases and 3 bases, in that order; junction bases with no gene match: 19. The CDR3 is 18 residues long. Germline CDR1 is SGHRS and CDR2 is YFSETQ. The chain is built from TRBV5-1 and TRBJ1-3; 7 bases fit TRBD1. The sequence was obtained from a woman aged 45 to 65 with active or convalescent COVID-19. The sequencing sample was made of peripheral blood. The DNA of the CDR3 is TGCGCCAGCTGTCCCCATCCGAAGAACAGGGGTGGTGGAAACACCATATATTTT. Translated, it gives CASCPHPKNRGGGNTIYF.